A selection of T cell receptor beta chains follows, all from one sample in a study of blood T cell repertoires in COVID-19. The method was immunoSEQ multiplex PCR; TCRdb's version includes in-frame clones alone and lacks a portion of them. Among fewer than 350,000 clones listed, 80% to 95% were seen once. The sample taken for sequencing was peripheral blood. Source of these receptors: a woman younger than 45 with COVID-19, enrolled during active disease. The CDR3 runs from the conserved cysteine through the conserved F or W. Each record gives: CDR3 length, V gene, clone size, J gene, D gene, CDR3 protein, CDR3 DNA. The D gene is left open where the match is weak. The listing skips clone size in some rows; elsewhere it reads once, few, many or a size class.

cdr3_length: 14; v_call: TRBV9; clone_size: .; j_call: TRBJ2-5; d_call: .; cdr3_aa: CASSVGPSAETQYF; cdr3_nt: TGTGCCAGCAGCGTAGGTCCTAGCGCGGAGACCCAGTACTTC
cdr3_length: 13; v_call: TRBV7-3; clone_size: .; j_call: TRBJ2-5; d_call: .; cdr3_aa: CASSSKHQETQYF; cdr3_nt: TGTGCCAGCAGCTCTAAGCACCAAGAGACCCAGTACTTC
cdr3_length: 16; v_call: TRBV19; clone_size: .; j_call: TRBJ2-4; d_call: TRBD2; cdr3_aa: CPSRGLVLQAKNIQYF; cdr3_nt: TGTCCCAGTCGGGGACTAGTTCTTCAGGCCAAAAACATTCAGTACTTC
cdr3_length: 13; v_call: TRBV28; clone_size: .; j_call: TRBJ1-2; d_call: TRBD1; cdr3_aa: CASCTGGNYGYTF; cdr3_nt: TGTGCCAGCTGCACAGGGGGCAACTATGGCTACACCTTC
cdr3_length: 14; v_call: TRBV6-1; clone_size: .; j_call: TRBJ1-5; d_call: TRBD1; cdr3_aa: CASSDRTGVKPQHF; cdr3_nt: TGTGCCAGCAGTGATCGGACAGGGGTTAAGCCCCAGCATTTT
cdr3_length: 15; v_call: TRBV30; clone_size: .; j_call: TRBJ2-3; d_call: TRBD2; cdr3_aa: CAWTGGAGLADTQYF; cdr3_nt: TGTGCCTGGACGGGGGGGGCAGGGCTCGCAGATACGCAGTATTTT
cdr3_length: 16; v_call: TRBV18; clone_size: .; j_call: TRBJ2-1; d_call: TRBD2; cdr3_aa: CASSPRTSGLYNEQFF; cdr3_nt: TGTGCCAGCTCACCAAGGACTAGCGGGCTTTACAATGAGCAGTTCTTC
cdr3_length: 15; v_call: TRBV11-2; clone_size: .; j_call: TRBJ2-1; d_call: .; cdr3_aa: CASSLAHRNYNEQFF; cdr3_nt: TGTGCCAGCAGCTTAGCCCATAGAAATTACAATGAGCAGTTCTTC
cdr3_length: 11; v_call: TRBV6-5; clone_size: .; j_call: TRBJ2-5; d_call: .; cdr3_aa: CASSYVGTQYF; cdr3_nt: TGTGCCAGCAGTTACGTCGGGACCCAGTACTTC
cdr3_length: 17; v_call: TRBV28; clone_size: .; j_call: TRBJ2-5; d_call: TRBD2; cdr3_aa: CASSLWRGRARRETQYF; cdr3_nt: TGTGCCAGCAGTTTATGGCGCGGGAGGGCCCGGAGAGAGACCCAGTACTTC
cdr3_length: 17; v_call: TRBV7-2; clone_size: .; j_call: TRBJ2-2; d_call: TRBD1; cdr3_aa: CASSLGGTGGLVGELFF; cdr3_nt: TGTGCCAGCAGCCTAGGGGGGACAGGGGGCCTGGTCGGGGAGCTGTTTTTT
cdr3_length: 11; v_call: TRBV2; clone_size: .; j_call: TRBJ2-1; d_call: TRBD2; cdr3_aa: CASSGTSGQFF; cdr3_nt: TGTGCCAGCAGCGGGACTAGCGGGCAGTTCTTC
cdr3_length: 17; v_call: TRBV7-9; clone_size: .; j_call: TRBJ1-1; d_call: .; cdr3_aa: CASSASAAGAKANEAFF; cdr3_nt: TGTGCCAGCAGCGCCTCAGCCGCAGGGGCTAAGGCTAATGAAGCTTTCTTT
cdr3_length: 14; v_call: TRBV4-1; clone_size: .; j_call: TRBJ1-2; d_call: .; cdr3_aa: CASSQIIPSGGYTF; cdr3_nt: TGCGCCAGCAGCCAAATAATACCCTCGGGAGGCTACACCTTC
cdr3_length: 17; v_call: TRBV6-4; clone_size: .; j_call: TRBJ2-2; d_call: TRBD2; cdr3_aa: CASSDSPLAVNTGELFF; cdr3_nt: TGTGCCAGCAGTGACTCGCCACTAGCGGTGAACACCGGGGAGCTGTTTTTT
cdr3_length: 14; v_call: TRBV14; clone_size: .; j_call: TRBJ1-2; d_call: .; cdr3_aa: CASSSRGGDYGYTF; cdr3_nt: TGTGCCAGCAGCTCACGGGGGGGGGACTATGGCTACACCTTC
cdr3_length: 18; v_call: TRBV7-2; clone_size: .; j_call: TRBJ2-7; d_call: TRBD2; cdr3_aa: CASSSTLAGGAASYEQYF; cdr3_nt: TGTGCCAGCAGCTCGACTCTAGCGGGAGGAGCAGCCTCCTACGAGCAGTACTTC
cdr3_length: 15; v_call: TRBV5-1; clone_size: .; j_call: TRBJ1-5; d_call: TRBD1; cdr3_aa: CASSPGTDLNQPQHF; cdr3_nt: TGCGCCAGCAGCCCGGGGACAGATCTCAATCAGCCCCAGCATTTT
cdr3_length: 14; v_call: TRBV9; clone_size: .; j_call: TRBJ2-7; d_call: TRBD2; cdr3_aa: CASSVASGLEEQYF; cdr3_nt: TGTGCCAGCAGCGTAGCTAGCGGGCTGGAAGAGCAGTACTTC
cdr3_length: 12; v_call: TRBV30; clone_size: .; j_call: TRBJ1-2; d_call: .; cdr3_aa: CAWSGGPEGYTF; cdr3_nt: TGTGCCTGGAGTGGCGGCCCCGAAGGCTACACCTTC
cdr3_length: 14; v_call: TRBV29-1; clone_size: .; j_call: TRBJ2-7; d_call: .; cdr3_aa: CSVVWQGRSYEQYF; cdr3_nt: TGCAGCGTTGTATGGCAGGGGCGGTCGTACGAGCAGTACTTC
cdr3_length: 15; v_call: TRBV18; clone_size: .; j_call: TRBJ2-5; d_call: .; cdr3_aa: CASSPLQSTKETQYF; cdr3_nt: TGTGCCAGCTCACCACTCCAGTCAACCAAAGAGACCCAGTACTTC
cdr3_length: 14; v_call: TRBV7-8; clone_size: .; j_call: TRBJ1-2; d_call: .; cdr3_aa: CASSLGAKNYGYTF; cdr3_nt: TGTGCCAGCAGCTTAGGAGCCAAGAACTATGGCTACACCTTC
cdr3_length: 13; v_call: TRBV10-1; clone_size: .; j_call: TRBJ1-5; d_call: .; cdr3_aa: CASSSSPNQPQHF; cdr3_nt: TGCGCCAGCAGCTCGAGTCCCAATCAGCCCCAGCATTTT
cdr3_length: 12; v_call: TRBV3-1/TRBV3-2; clone_size: .; j_call: TRBJ1-3; d_call: .; cdr3_aa: CASSSQGNTIYF; cdr3_nt: TGTGCCAGCAGCTCCCAAGGAAACACCATATATTTT
cdr3_length: 14; v_call: TRBV11-3; clone_size: .; j_call: TRBJ2-7; d_call: TRBD1; cdr3_aa: CASSLAGTGGEQYF; cdr3_nt: TGTGCCAGCAGCTTAGCGGGGACAGGGGGCGAGCAGTACTTC
cdr3_length: 16; v_call: TRBV6-5; clone_size: .; j_call: TRBJ2-7; d_call: TRBD2; cdr3_aa: CASSSRTSGVPYEQYF; cdr3_nt: TGTGCCAGCAGTTCCCGGACTAGCGGGGTTCCCTACGAGCAGTACTTC
cdr3_length: 16; v_call: TRBV3-1/TRBV3-2; clone_size: once; j_call: TRBJ2-3; d_call: TRBD1; cdr3_aa: CASSQDFGTATDTQYF; cdr3_nt: TGTGCCAGCAGCCAAGACTTCGGGACAGCCACAGATACGCAGTATTTT
cdr3_length: 13; v_call: TRBV27; clone_size: .; j_call: TRBJ2-1; d_call: .; cdr3_aa: CASSPNPTHEQFF; cdr3_nt: TGTGCCAGCAGTCCCAACCCTACCCATGAGCAGTTCTTC
cdr3_length: 14; v_call: TRBV20-1; clone_size: .; j_call: TRBJ2-7; d_call: TRBD2; cdr3_aa: CSASGLAGRNEQYF; cdr3_nt: TGCAGTGCTAGTGGACTAGCCGGCCGGAACGAGCAGTACTTC
cdr3_length: 15; v_call: TRBV7-2; clone_size: .; j_call: TRBJ2-7; d_call: .; cdr3_aa: CASSVRVGVSHEQYF; cdr3_nt: TGTGCCAGCAGCGTGCGGGTCGGGGTATCCCACGAGCAGTACTTC
cdr3_length: 13; v_call: TRBV18; clone_size: .; j_call: TRBJ1-2; d_call: .; cdr3_aa: CASSPPSGIGYTF; cdr3_nt: TGTGCCAGCTCACCACCGTCGGGGATTGGCTACACCTTC
cdr3_length: 13; v_call: TRBV10-2; clone_size: .; j_call: TRBJ2-1; d_call: TRBD2; cdr3_aa: CASVLAGGREQFF; cdr3_nt: TGCGCCAGCGTACTAGCGGGAGGACGTGAGCAGTTCTTC
cdr3_length: 14; v_call: TRBV5-1; clone_size: .; j_call: TRBJ2-7; d_call: TRBD2; cdr3_aa: CASCPHSGSYEQYF; cdr3_nt: TGCGCCAGCTGCCCCCACAGCGGGAGTTATGAGCAGTACTTC
cdr3_length: 13; v_call: TRBV6-1; clone_size: .; j_call: TRBJ1-2; d_call: .; cdr3_aa: CASSDQRGYGYTF; cdr3_nt: TGTGCCAGCAGTGACCAACGGGGCTATGGCTACACCTTC
cdr3_length: 13; v_call: TRBV5-5; clone_size: .; j_call: TRBJ1-2; d_call: .; cdr3_aa: CASSRVRSYGYTF; cdr3_nt: TGTGCCAGCAGCCGCGTGCGAAGCTATGGCTACACCTTC
cdr3_length: 8; v_call: TRBV29-1; clone_size: .; j_call: TRBJ1-1; d_call: .; cdr3_aa: CSVTGAFF; cdr3_nt: TGCAGCGTGACAGGCGCTTTCTTT
cdr3_length: 17; v_call: TRBV15; clone_size: .; j_call: TRBJ2-7; d_call: .; cdr3_aa: CATSRDIGAQDSYEQYF; cdr3_nt: TGTGCCACCAGCAGAGATATTGGCGCGCAGGATTCGTACGAGCAGTACTTC
cdr3_length: 16; v_call: TRBV18; clone_size: once; j_call: TRBJ2-3; d_call: TRBD2; cdr3_aa: CASSPQVAGVTDTQYF; cdr3_nt: TGTGCCAGCTCACCACAAGTAGCGGGAGTGACAGATACGCAGTATTTT
cdr3_length: 13; v_call: TRBV6-5; clone_size: .; j_call: TRBJ2-1; d_call: .; cdr3_aa: CASTFPPSAQQFF; cdr3_nt: TGTGCCAGCACCTTCCCCCCTAGCGCCCAGCAGTTCTTC
cdr3_length: 13; v_call: TRBV30; clone_size: .; j_call: TRBJ2-7; d_call: TRBD1; cdr3_aa: CAGTGTGDYEQYF; cdr3_nt: TGTGCCGGAACCGGGACAGGAGACTACGAGCAGTACTTC
cdr3_length: 13; v_call: TRBV6-5; clone_size: .; j_call: TRBJ1-3; d_call: .; cdr3_aa: CASGTDSGNTIYF; cdr3_nt: TGTGCCAGCGGTACAGACTCTGGAAACACCATATATTTT
cdr3_length: 15; v_call: TRBV5-6; clone_size: .; j_call: TRBJ1-1; d_call: TRBD1; cdr3_aa: CASSSLTGANTEAFF; cdr3_nt: TGTGCCAGCAGCTCACTAACAGGGGCGAACACTGAAGCTTTCTTT
cdr3_length: 14; v_call: TRBV4-1; clone_size: .; j_call: TRBJ1-4; d_call: .; cdr3_aa: CASSRDSWGEKLFF; cdr3_nt: TGCGCCAGCAGTCGAGACAGTTGGGGTGAAAAACTGTTTTTT
cdr3_length: 16; v_call: TRBV28; clone_size: few; j_call: TRBJ1-1; d_call: TRBD1; cdr3_aa: CASSPPHQGADTEAFF; cdr3_nt: TGTGCCAGCAGTCCACCCCATCAGGGGGCCGACACTGAAGCTTTCTTT
cdr3_length: 14; v_call: TRBV4-1; clone_size: .; j_call: TRBJ2-7; d_call: .; cdr3_aa: CASSQDSRLKEQYF; cdr3_nt: TGCGCCAGCAGCCAAGATAGCCGGCTGAAGGAGCAGTACTTC
cdr3_length: 12; v_call: TRBV10-2; clone_size: .; j_call: TRBJ2-7; d_call: TRBD2; cdr3_aa: CASGLAPFEQYF; cdr3_nt: TGCGCCAGCGGACTAGCTCCATTCGAGCAGTACTTC
cdr3_length: 18; v_call: TRBV28; clone_size: .; j_call: TRBJ2-5; d_call: TRBD2; cdr3_aa: CASSFQAGGPGLQETQYF; cdr3_nt: TGTGCCAGCAGTTTCCAGGCGGGAGGGCCGGGGTTACAAGAGACCCAGTACTTC
cdr3_length: 15; v_call: TRBV30; clone_size: .; j_call: TRBJ2-3; d_call: .; cdr3_aa: CAWSWRGRSTDTQYF; cdr3_nt: TGTGCCTGGAGTTGGCGGGGGCGTAGCACAGATACGCAGTATTTT
cdr3_length: 15; v_call: TRBV9; clone_size: .; j_call: TRBJ2-1; d_call: .; cdr3_aa: CASSVYGGSYNEQFF; cdr3_nt: TGTGCCAGCAGCGTATATGGGGGGTCCTACAATGAGCAGTTCTTC